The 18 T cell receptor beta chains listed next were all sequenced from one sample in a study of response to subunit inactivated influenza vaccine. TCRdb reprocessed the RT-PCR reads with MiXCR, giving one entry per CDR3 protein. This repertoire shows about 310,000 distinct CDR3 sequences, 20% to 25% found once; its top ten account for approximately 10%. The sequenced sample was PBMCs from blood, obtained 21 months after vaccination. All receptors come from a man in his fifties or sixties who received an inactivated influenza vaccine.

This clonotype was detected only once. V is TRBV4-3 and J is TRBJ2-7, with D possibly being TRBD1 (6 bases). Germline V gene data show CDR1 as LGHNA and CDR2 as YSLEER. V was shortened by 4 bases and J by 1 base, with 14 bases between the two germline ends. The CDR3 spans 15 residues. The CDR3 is CASSRGQGISYEQYF. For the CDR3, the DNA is TGCGCCAGCAGCCGGGGACAAGGAATTTCCTACGAGCAGTACTTC.

CDR3 amino acids: CASSEYKSQETQYF. In DNA, the CDR3 is TGTGCCAGCAGTGAATATAAGTCACAAGAGACCCAGTACTTC. This chain links TRBV25-1 with TRBJ2-5; D is undetermined. V shed 0 bases and J shed 2 bases, with 7 bases lying between them. Germline V gene lookup returns CDR1 MGHDK and CDR2 SYGVNS. The CDR3 runs 14 residues.

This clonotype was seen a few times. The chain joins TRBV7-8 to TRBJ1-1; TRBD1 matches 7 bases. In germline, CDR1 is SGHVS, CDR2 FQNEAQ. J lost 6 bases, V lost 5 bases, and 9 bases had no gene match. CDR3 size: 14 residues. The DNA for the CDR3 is TGTGCCAGCAGCCCAGGGGGGGGAAGGGCTGAAGCTTTCTTT. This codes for CASSPGGGRAEAFF.

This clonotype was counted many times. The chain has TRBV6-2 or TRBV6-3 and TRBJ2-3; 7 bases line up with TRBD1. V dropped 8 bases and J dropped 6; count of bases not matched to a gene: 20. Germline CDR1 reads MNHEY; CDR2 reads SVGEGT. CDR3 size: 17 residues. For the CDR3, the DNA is TGTGCCAGCCGGGACAGCAAGACCTCAACGATCACTGATACGCAGTATTTT. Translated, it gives CASRDSKTSTITDTQYF.

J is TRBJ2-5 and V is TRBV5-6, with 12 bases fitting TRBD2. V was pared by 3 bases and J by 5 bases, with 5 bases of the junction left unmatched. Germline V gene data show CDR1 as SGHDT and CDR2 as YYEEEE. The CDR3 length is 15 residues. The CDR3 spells CASSYLGLAGETQYF. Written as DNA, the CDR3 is TGTGCCAGCAGCTACCTGGGACTAGCGGGTGAGACCCAGTACTTC.

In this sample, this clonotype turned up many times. Here the CDR3 DNA reads TGCAGCGTTGAAGGACAGTTTGGAGGCTACACCTTC. This encodes CSVEGQFGGYTF. This sequence joins TRBV29-1 and TRBJ1-2; a weak D match, TRBD1 (5 bases). Germline values: CDR1 SQVTM, CDR2 ANQGSEA. The ends were cut back, 1 base at V and 8 bases at J, with 11 bases in the middle. The CDR3 is made up of 12 amino acids.

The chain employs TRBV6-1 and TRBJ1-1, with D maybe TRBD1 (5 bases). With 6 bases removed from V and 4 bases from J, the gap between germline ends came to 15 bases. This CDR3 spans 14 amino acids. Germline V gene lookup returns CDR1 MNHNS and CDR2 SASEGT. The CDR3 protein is CASRGDPLFTEAFF. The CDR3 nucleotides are TGTGCCAGCAGGGGGGACCCTCTTTTCACTGAAGCTTTCTTT.

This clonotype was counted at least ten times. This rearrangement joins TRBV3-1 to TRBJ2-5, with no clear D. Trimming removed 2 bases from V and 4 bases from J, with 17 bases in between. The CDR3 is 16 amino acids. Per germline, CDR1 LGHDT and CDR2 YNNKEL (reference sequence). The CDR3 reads CASSQNSRLSTETQYF. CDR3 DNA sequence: TGTGCCAGCAGCCAAAACTCCCGGCTTTCGACAGAGACCCAGTACTTC.

CDR3 DNA sequence: TGTGCCACCCAGGGTCGGAACACTGAAGCTTTCTTT. Its protein product is CATQGRNTEAFF. This rearrangement joins TRBV28 to TRBJ1-1; possible D gene TRBD1, 5 bases. Trimming cost V 10 bases and J 1 base, with 10 bases left between them. The CDR3 has 12 amino acids. The germline gives CDR1 MDHEN, CDR2 SYDVKM.

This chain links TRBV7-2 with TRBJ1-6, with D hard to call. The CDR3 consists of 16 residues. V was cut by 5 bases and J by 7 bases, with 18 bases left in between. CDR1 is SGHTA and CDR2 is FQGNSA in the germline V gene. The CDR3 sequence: CASSPELGRANSPLHF. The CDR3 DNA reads TGTGCCAGCAGCCCGGAGCTCGGGAGGGCAAATTCACCCCTCCACTTT.

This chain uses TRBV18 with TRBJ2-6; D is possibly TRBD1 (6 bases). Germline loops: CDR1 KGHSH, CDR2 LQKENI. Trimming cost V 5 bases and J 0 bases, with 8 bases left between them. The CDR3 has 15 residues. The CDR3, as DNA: TGTGCCAGCTCATCACAGGGCTCTGGGGCCAACGTCCTGACTTTC. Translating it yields CASSSQGSGANVLTF.

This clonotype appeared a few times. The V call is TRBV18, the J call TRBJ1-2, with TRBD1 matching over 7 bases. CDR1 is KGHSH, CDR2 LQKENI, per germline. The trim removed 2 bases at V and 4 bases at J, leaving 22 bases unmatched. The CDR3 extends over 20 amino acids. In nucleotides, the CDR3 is TGTGCCAGCTCACCAGGGACAGCTCCGGCCTTCCTCCTCCCCTTCTATGGCTACACCTTC. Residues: CASSPGTAPAFLLPFYGYTF.

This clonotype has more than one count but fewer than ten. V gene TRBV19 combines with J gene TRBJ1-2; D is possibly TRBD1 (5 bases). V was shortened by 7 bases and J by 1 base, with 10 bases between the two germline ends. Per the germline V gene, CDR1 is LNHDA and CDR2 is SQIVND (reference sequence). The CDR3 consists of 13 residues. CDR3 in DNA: TGTGCCAGTACAAGGGGCGTTAACTATGGCTACACCTTC. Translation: CASTRGVNYGYTF.

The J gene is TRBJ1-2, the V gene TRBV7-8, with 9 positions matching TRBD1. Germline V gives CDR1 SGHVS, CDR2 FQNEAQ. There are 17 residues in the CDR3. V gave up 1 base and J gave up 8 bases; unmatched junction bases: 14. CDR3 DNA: TGTGCCAGCAGCTTAGTCCAAACAGGGACAGGGATACGCGGCTACACCTTC. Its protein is CASSLVQTGTGIRGYTF.

The CDR3, as DNA: TGTGCCAGCAGCTTAGCCAGGGGGGAAACCGGGGAGCTGTTTTTT. This encodes CASSLARGETGELFF. The rearrangement joins TRBV7-3 to TRBJ2-2, with D maybe TRBD1 (7 bases). The germline V gene encodes CDR1 SGHTA and CDR2 FQGTGA. CDR3 length equals 15 residues. The ends were cut back, 2 bases at V and 5 bases at J, with 12 bases in the middle.

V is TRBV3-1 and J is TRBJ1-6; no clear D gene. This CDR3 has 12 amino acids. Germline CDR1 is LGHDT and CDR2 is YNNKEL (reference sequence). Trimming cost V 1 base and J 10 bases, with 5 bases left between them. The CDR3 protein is CASSQGISPLHF. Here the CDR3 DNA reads TGTGCCAGCAGCCAAGGGATCTCACCCCTCCACTTT.

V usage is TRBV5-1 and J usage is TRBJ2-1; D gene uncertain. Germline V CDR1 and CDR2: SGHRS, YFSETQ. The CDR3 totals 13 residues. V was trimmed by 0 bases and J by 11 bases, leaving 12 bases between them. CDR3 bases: TGCGCCAGCAGCTTGGAAGCCAACCCAAAGCAGTTCTTC. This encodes CASSLEANPKQFF.

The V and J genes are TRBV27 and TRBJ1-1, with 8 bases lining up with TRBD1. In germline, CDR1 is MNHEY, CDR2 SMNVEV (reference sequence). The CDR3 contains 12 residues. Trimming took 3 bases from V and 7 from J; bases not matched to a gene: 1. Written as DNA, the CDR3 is TGTGCCAGCAGTTTGACAGGGGTTGAAGCTTTCTTT. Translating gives CASSLTGVEAFF.